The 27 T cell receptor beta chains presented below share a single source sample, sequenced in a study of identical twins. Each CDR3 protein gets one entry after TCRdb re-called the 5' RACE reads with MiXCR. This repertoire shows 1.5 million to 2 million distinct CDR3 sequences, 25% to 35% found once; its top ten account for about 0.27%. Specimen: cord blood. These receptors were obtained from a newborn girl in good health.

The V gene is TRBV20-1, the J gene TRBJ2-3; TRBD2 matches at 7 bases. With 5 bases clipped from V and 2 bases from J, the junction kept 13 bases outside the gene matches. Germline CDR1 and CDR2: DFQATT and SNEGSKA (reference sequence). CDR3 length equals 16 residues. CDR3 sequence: CSASRGREQITDTQYF. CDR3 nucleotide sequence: TGCAGTGCTTCGCGAGGGCGGGAGCAGATCACAGATACGCAGTATTTT.

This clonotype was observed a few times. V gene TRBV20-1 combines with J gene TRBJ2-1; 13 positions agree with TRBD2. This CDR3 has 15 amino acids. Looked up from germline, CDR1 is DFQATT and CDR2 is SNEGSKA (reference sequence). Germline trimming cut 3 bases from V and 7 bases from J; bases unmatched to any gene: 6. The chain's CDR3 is CSARRTSGSGNEQFF. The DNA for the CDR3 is TGCAGTGCTAGGCGGACTAGCGGGAGTGGGAATGAGCAGTTCTTC.

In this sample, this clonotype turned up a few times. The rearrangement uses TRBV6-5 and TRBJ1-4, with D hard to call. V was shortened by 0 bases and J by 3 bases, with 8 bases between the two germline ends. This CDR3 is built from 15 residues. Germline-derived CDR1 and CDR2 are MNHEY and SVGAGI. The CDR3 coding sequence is TGTGCCAGCAGTTACTCGTTCCCAGCTAATGAAAAACTGTTTTTT. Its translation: CASSYSFPANEKLFF.

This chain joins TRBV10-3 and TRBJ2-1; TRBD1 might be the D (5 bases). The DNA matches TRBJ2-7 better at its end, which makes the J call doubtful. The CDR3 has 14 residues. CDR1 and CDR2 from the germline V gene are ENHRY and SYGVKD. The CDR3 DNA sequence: TGTGCCATCAGTGATGACAGCTCCTACAATGAGCAGTACTTC. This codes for CAISDDSSYNEQYF.

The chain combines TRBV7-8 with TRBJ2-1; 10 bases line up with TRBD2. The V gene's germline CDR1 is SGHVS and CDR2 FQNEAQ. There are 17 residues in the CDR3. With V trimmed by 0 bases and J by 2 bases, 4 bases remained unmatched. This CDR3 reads CASSLAEAGGPYNEQFF. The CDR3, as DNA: TGTGCCAGCAGCTTAGCGGAAGCGGGAGGGCCCTACAATGAGCAGTTCTTC. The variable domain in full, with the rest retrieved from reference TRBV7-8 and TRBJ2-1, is GAGVSQSPRYKVAKRGQDVALRCDPISGHVSLFWYQQALGQGPEFLTYFQNEAQLDKSGLPSDRFFAERPEGSVSTLKIQRTQQEDSAVYLCASSLAEAGGPYNEQFFGPGTRLTVL.

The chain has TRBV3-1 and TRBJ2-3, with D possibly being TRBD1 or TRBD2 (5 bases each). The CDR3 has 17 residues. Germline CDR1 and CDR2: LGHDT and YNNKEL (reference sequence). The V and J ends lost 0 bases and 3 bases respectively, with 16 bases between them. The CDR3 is CASSQEIRWDRTDTQYF. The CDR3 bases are TGTGCCAGCAGCCAAGAAATCAGGTGGGACCGGACAGATACGCAGTATTTT.

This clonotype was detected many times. This chain's CDR3 is CSVRGPMTGGYEQYF. The CDR3 DNA is TGCAGCGTGAGGGGCCCAATGACAGGAGGCTACGAGCAGTACTTC. The chain has TRBV29-1 and TRBJ2-7, with D tentatively TRBD1 (6 bases). V dropped 6 bases and J dropped 3 bases, with 21 bases sitting between them. The CDR3 totals 15 residues. The germline CDR1 and CDR2 sequences are SQVTM and ANQGSEA.

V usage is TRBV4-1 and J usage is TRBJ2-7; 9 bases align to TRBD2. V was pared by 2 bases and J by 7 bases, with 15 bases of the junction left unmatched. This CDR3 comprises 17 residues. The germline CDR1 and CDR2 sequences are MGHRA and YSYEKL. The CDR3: CASSQLGGRGSYNEQYF. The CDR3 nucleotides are TGCGCCAGCAGCCAATTGGGCGGGAGGGGGTCCTACAATGAGCAGTACTTC.

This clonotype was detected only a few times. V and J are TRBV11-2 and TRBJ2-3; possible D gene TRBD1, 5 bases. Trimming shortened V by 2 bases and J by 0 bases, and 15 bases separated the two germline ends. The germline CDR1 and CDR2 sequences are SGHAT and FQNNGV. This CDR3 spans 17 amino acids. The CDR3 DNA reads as TGTGCCAGCAGCTTACAGGGCCGGAGTCCTAGCACAGATACGCAGTATTTT. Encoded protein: CASSLQGRSPSTDTQYF.

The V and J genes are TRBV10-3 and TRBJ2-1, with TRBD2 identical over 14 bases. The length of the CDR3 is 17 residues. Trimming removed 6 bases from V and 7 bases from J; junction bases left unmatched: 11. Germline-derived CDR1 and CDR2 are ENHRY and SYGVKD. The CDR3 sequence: CAISGTSGGSVRNEQFF. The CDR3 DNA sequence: TGTGCCATCAGCGGGACTAGCGGGGGATCTGTGCGGAATGAGCAGTTCTTC.

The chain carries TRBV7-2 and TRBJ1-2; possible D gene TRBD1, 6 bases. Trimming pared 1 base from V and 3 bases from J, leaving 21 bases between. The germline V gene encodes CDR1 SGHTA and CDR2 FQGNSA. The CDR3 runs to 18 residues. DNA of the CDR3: TGTGCCAGCAGCTTAGTTGGATCAGGGGAGATTTCCTACTATGGCTACACCTTC. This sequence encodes CASSLVGSGEISYYGYTF.

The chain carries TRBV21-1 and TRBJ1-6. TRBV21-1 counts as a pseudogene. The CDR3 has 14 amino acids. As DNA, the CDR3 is TGTGCCAGCAGCAAAGGCCCATATAATTCACCCCTCCACTTT. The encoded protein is CASSKGPYNSPLHF.

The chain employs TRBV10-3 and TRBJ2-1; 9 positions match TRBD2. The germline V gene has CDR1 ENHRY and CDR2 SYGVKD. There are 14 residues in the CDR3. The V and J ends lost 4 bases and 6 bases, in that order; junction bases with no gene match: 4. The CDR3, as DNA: TGTGCCATCAGTGTGCTAGCGGGGTTCAATGAGCAGTTCTTC. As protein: CAISVLAGFNEQFF.

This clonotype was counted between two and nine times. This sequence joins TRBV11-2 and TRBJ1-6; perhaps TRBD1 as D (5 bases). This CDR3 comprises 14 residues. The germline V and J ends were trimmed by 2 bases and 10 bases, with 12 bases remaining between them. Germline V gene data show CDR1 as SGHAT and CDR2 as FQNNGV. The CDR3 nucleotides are TGTGCCAGCAGCTTACGTCAGGGACGGTCACCCCTCCACTTT. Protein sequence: CASSLRQGRSPLHF. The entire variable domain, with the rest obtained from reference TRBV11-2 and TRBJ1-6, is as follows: EAGVAQSPRYKIIEKRQSVAFWCNPISGHATLYWYQQILGQGPKLLIQFQNNGVVDDSQLPKDRFSAERLKGVDSTLKIQPAKLEDSAVYLCASSLRQGRSPLHFGNGTRLTVT.

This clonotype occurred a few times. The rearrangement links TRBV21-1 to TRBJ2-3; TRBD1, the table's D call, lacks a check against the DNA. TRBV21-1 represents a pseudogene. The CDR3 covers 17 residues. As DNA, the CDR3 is TGTGCCCGGAACCGGGACGAAGGTAGGGTAGACACAGATACGCAGTATTTT. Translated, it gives CARNRDEGRVDTDTQYF.

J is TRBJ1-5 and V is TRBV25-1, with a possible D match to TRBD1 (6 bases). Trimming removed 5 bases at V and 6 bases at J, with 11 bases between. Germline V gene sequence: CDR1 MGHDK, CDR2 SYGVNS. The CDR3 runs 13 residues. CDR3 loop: CASSRAGAQPQHF. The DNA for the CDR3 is TGTGCCAGCAGTAGGGCAGGGGCTCAGCCCCAGCATTTT.

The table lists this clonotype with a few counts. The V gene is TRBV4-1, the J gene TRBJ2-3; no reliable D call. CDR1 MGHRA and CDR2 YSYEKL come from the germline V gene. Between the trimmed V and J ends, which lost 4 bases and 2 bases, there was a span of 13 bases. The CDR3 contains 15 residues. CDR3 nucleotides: TGCGCCAGCAGCCGAGTGGCGATAAACACAGATACGCAGTATTTT. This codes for CASSRVAINTDTQYF.

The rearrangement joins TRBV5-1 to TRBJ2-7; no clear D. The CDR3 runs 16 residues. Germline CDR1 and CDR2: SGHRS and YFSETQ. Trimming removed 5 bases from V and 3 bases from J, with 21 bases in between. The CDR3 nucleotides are TGCGCCAGCAGGCCTCCCCACCGGGTGGGTTTCTACGAGCAGTACTTC. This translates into CASRPPHRVGFYEQYF.

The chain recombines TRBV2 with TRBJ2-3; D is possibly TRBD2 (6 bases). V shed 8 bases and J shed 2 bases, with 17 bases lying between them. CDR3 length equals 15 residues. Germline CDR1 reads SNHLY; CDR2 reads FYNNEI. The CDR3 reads CASLPAGPPTDTQYF. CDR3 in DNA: TGTGCCAGCCTCCCGGCGGGGCCTCCCACAGATACGCAGTATTTT.

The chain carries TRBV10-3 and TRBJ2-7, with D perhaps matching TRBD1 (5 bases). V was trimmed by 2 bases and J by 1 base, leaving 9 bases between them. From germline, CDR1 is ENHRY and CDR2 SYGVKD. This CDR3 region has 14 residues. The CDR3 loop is CAISELQGSYEQYF. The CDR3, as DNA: TGTGCCATCAGTGAGCTTCAGGGATCCTACGAGCAGTACTTC.

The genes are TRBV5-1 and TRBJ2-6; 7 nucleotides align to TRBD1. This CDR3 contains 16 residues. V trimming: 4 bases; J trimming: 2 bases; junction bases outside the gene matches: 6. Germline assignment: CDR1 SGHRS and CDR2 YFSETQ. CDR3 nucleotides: TGCGCCAGCAGCCGCCGAGACAGGGCTGGGGCCAACGTCCTGACTTTC. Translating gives CASSRRDRAGANVLTF.

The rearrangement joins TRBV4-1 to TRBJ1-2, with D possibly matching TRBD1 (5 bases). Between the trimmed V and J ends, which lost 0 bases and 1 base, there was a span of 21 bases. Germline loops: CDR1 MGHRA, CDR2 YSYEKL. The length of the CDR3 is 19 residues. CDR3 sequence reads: CASSQDLSRRRQFNYGYTF. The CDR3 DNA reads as TGCGCCAGCAGCCAAGATCTCAGTCGGCGGCGACAGTTTAACTATGGCTACACCTTC.

CDR3 DNA sequence: TGCGCCAGCAGCCCGGGCCCCTTTATTGGGGAAAAGAACCAGTACTTC. Protein: CASSPGPFIGEKNQYF. This chain links TRBV4-1 with TRBJ2-5; D ambiguous. This CDR3 region has 16 residues. CDR1 MGHRA and CDR2 YSYEKL come from the germline V gene. The V gene lost 4 bases and the J gene lost 10 bases, with 25 bases spanning the gap.

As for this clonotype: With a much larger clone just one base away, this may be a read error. CDR3 loop: CATSGDTIPYNEQFF. Written as DNA, the CDR3 is TGTGCCACCAGCGGAGATACTATCCCCTACAATGAGCAGTTCTTC. V gene TRBV15 combines with J gene TRBJ2-1; D unclear. The germline gives CDR1 LNHNV, CDR2 YYDKDF (reference sequence). This CDR3 spans 15 amino acids. Combining the CDR3 with reference TRBV15 and TRBJ2-1 gives the whole variable domain DAMVIQNPRYQVTQFGKPVTLSCSQTLNHNVMYWYQQKSSQAPKLLFHYYDKDFNNEADTPDNFQSRRPNTSFCFLDIRSPGLGDTAMYLCATSGDTIPYNEQFFGPGTRLTVL.

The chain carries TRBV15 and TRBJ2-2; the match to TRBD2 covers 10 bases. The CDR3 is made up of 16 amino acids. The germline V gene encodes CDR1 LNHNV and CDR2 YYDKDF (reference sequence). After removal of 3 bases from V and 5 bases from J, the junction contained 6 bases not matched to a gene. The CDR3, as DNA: TGTGCCACCAGCAGTGTAGCGGGAGGTCGTACCGGGGAGCTGTTTTTT. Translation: CATSSVAGGRTGELFF.

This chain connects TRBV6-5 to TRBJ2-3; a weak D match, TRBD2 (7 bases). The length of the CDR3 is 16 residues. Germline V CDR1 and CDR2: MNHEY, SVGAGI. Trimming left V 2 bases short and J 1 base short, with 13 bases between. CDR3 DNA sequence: TGTGCCAGCAGTTACGAGGGGGGGTTTCGCACAGATACGCAGTATTTT. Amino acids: CASSYEGGFRTDTQYF.

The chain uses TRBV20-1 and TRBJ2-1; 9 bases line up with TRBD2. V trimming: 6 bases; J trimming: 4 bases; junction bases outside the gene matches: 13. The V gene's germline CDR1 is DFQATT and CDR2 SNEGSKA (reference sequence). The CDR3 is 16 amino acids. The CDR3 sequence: CSARRLAETIYNEQFF. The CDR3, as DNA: TGCAGTGCCCGCAGACTAGCGGAGACTATTTACAATGAGCAGTTCTTC.